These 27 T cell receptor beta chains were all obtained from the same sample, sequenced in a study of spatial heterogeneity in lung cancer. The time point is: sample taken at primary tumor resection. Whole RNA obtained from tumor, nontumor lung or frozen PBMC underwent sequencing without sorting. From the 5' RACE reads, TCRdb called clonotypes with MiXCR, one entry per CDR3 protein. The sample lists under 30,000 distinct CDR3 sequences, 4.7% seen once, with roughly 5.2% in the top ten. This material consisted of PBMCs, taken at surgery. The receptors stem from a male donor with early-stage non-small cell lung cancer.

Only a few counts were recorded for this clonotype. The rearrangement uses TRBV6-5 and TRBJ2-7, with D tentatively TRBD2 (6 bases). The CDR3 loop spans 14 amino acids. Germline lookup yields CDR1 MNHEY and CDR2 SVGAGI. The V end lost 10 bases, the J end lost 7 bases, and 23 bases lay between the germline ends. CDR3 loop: CATTEGPAGDEQYF. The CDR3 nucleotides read TGTGCCACCACGGAGGGGCCGGCAGGTGATGAGCAGTACTTC.

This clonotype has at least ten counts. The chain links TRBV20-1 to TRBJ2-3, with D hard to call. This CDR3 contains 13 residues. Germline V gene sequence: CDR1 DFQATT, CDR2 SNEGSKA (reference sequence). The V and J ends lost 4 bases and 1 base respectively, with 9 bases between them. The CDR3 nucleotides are TGCAGTGCTACCGTGGTGCGCACAGATACGCAGTATTTT. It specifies CSATVVRTDTQYF.

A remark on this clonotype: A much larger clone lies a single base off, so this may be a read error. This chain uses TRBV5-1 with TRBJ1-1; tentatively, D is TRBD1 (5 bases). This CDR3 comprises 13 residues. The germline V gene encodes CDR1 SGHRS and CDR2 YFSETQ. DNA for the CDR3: TGCGCCAGCAGCTTGGATTGGGGCACTGAAGCTCTCTTT. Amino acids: CASSLDWGTEALF.

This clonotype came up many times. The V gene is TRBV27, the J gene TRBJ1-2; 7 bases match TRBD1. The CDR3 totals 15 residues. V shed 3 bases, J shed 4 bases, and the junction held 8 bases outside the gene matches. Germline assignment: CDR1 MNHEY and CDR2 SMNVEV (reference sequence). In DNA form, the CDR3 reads TGTGCCAGCAGTTTCGCCCGACAGGGCGGCTATGGCTACACCTTC. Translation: CASSFARQGGYGYTF.

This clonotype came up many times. The CDR3 loop is CASSWSGLAYEADTQYF. DNA of the CDR3: TGTGCCAGCAGCTGGAGCGGACTAGCGTATGAGGCAGATACGCAGTATTTT. The V and J genes are TRBV13 and TRBJ2-3, with 9 bases fitting TRBD2. Looked up from germline, CDR1 is PRHDT and CDR2 is FYEKMQ (reference sequence). This CDR3 is 17 amino acids long. The V segment lost 4 bases and the J segment 4 bases; nucleotides outside the gene matches: 12.

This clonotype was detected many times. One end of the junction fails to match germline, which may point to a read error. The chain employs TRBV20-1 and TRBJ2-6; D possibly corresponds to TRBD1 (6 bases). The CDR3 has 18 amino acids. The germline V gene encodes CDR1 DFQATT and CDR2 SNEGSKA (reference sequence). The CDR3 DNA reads TGCAGTGTTAGAAGGTACACAGGGTTCGACTCTGGGGCCAACGTCCTGACTTTC. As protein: CSVRRYTGFDSGANVLTF.

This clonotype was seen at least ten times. This chain's CDR3 is CAMGREHLSGEQYF. CDR3 DNA sequence: TGTGCCATGGGGCGTGAGCACCTCTCCGGGGAGCAGTACTTC. The chain has TRBV10-3 and TRBJ2-7; possibly TRBD1 for D (5 bases). Trimming removed 9 bases at V and 7 bases at J, with 22 bases between. CDR1 ENHRY and CDR2 SYGVKD come from the germline V gene. The CDR3 sequence is 14 residues long.

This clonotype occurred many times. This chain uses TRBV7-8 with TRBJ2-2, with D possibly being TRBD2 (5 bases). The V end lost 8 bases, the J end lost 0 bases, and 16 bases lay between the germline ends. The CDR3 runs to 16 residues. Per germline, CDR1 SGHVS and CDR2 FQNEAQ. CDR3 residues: CASSGVSWANTGELFF. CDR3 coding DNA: TGTGCCAGCTCCGGGGTATCGTGGGCGAACACCGGGGAGCTGTTTTTT.

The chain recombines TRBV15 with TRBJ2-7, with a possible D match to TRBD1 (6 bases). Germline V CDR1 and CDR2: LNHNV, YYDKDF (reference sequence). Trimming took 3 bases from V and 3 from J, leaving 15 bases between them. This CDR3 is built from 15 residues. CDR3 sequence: CATSSNPRDNYEQYF. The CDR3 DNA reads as TGTGCCACCAGCAGCAACCCCCGGGACAACTACGAGCAGTACTTC.

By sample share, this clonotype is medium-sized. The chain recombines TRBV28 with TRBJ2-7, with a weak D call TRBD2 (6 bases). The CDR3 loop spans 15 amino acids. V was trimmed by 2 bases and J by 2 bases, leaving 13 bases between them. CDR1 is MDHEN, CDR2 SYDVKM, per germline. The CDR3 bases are TGTGCCAGCAGTTTACCCGGGGGTTTACCCTACGAGCAGTACTTC. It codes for CASSLPGGLPYEQYF. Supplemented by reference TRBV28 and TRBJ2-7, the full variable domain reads DVKVTQSSRYLVKRTGEKVFLECVQDMDHENMFWYRQDPGLGLRLIYFSYDVKMKEKGDIPEGYSVSREKKERFSLILESASTNQTSMYLCASSLPGGLPYEQYFGPGTRLTVT.

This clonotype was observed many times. In DNA, the CDR3 is TGTGCCAGCAGCTTAGATCCAGGGTGGGAGACCCAGTACTTC. Protein sequence: CASSLDPGWETQYF. The chain couples TRBV11-2 to TRBJ2-5; perhaps TRBD1 as D (5 bases). CDR3 length: 14 residues. Germline assignment: CDR1 SGHAT and CDR2 FQNNGV. V was cut by 0 bases and J by 5 bases, with 10 bases left in between.

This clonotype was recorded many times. The DNA for the CDR3 is TGTGCAACGGGGGGTGTACCCAAAAACATTCAGTACTTC. Translation: CATGGVPKNIQYF. The J gene is TRBJ2-4, the V gene TRBV19, with 7 bases lining up with TRBD2. The CDR3 contains 13 residues. Germline V gene data show CDR1 as LNHDA and CDR2 as SQIVND (reference sequence).

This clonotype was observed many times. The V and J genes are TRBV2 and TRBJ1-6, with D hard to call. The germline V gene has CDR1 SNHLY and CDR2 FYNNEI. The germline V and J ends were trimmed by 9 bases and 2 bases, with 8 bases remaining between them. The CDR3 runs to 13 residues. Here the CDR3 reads CASGVTYNSPLHF. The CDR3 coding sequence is TGTGCCAGTGGGGTAACCTATAATTCACCCCTCCACTTT.

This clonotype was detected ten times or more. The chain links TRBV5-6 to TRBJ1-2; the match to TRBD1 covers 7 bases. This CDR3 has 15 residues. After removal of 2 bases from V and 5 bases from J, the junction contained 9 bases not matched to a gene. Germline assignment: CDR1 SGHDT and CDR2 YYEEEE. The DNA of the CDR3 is TGTGCCAGCAGCTTCGGGGACAGAGTGTCTTATGGCTACACCTTC. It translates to CASSFGDRVSYGYTF.

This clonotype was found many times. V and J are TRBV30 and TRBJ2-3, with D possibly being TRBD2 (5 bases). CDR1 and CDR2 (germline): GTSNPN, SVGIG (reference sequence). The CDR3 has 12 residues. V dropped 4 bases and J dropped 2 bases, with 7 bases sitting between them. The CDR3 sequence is CAWTRDTDTQYF. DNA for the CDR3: TGTGCCTGGACCCGGGACACAGATACGCAGTATTTT.

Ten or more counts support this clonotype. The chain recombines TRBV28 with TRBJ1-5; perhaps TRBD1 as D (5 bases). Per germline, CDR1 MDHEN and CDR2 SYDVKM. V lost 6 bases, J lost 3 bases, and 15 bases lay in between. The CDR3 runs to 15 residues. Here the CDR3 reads CASSLGAGPNQPQHF. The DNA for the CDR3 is TGTGCCAGCAGCCTCGGGGCAGGGCCCAATCAGCCCCAGCATTTT.

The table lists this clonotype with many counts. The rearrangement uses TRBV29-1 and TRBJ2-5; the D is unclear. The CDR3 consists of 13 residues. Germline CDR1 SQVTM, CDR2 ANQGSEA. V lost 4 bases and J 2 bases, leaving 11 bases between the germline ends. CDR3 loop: CSVGGGRQETQYF. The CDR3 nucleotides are TGCAGCGTTGGAGGTGGACGTCAAGAGACCCAGTACTTC. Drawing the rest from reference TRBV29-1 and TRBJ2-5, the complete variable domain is SAVISQKPSRDICQRGTSLTIQCQVDSQVTMMFWYRQQPGQSLTLIATANQGSEATYESGFVIDKFPISRPNLTFSTLTVSNMSPEDSSIYLCSVGGGRQETQYFGPGTRLLVL.

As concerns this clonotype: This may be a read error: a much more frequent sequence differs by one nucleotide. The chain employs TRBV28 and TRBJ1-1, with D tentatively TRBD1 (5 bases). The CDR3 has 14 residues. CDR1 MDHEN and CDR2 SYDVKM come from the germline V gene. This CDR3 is CVTQPWSRGTEAFF. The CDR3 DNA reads TGTGTCACCCAACCCTGGTCGAGGGGCACTGAAGCTTTCTTT.

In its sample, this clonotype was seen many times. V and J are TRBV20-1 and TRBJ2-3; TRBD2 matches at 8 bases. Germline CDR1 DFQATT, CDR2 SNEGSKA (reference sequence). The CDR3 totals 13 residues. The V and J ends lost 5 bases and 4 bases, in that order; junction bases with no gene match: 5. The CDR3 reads CSAGAGGADTQYF. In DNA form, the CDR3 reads TGCAGTGCTGGGGCGGGAGGTGCAGATACGCAGTATTTT.

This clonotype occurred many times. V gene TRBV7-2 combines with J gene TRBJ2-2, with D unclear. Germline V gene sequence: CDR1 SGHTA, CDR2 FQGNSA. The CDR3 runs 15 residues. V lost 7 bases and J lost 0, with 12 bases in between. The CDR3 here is CASTQAGANTGELFF. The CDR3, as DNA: TGTGCCAGCACCCAAGCAGGAGCGAACACCGGGGAGCTGTTTTTT.

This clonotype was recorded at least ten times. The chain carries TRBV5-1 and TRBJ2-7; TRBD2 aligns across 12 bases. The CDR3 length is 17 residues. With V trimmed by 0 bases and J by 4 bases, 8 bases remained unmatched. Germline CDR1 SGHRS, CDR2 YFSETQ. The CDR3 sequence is CASSLGSSGRAEYEQYF. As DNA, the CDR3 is TGCGCCAGCAGCTTGGGATCTAGCGGGAGGGCCGAGTACGAGCAGTACTTC.

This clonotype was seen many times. CDR3 residues: CASSYSPRVETQYF. The CDR3 DNA reads as TGTGCCAGCAGTTACTCGCCTAGGGTTGAGACCCAGTACTTC. The V and J genes are TRBV6-2 or TRBV6-3 and TRBJ2-5; D not certain. The CDR3 is 14 residues long. Germline CDR1 reads MNHEY; CDR2 reads SVGEGT. V was shortened by 0 bases and J by 5 bases, with 10 bases between the two germline ends.

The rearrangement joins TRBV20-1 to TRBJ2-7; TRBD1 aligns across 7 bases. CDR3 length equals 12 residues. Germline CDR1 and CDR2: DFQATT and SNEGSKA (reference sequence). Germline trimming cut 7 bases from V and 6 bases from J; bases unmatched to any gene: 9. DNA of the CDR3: TGCAGTGTTGGGGACAGACGGGGCGAGCAGTACTTC. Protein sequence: CSVGDRRGEQYF.

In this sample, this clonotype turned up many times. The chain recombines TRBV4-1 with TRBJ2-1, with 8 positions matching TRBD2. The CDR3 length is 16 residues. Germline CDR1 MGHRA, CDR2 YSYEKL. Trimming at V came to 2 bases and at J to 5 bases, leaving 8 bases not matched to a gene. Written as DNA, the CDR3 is TGCGCCAGCAGCCAACGGGGCGGGGGGATTGACAATGAGCAGTTCTTC. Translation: CASSQRGGGIDNEQFF.

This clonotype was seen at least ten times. The CDR3 nucleotides are TGTGCCAGCAGTTTGCAACCAATGCAACGGCTATATGGCTACACCTTC. Its protein is CASSLQPMQRLYGYTF. V and J are TRBV12-3 or TRBV12-4 and TRBJ1-2; unclear D gene. The length of the CDR3 is 16 residues. Trimming shortened V by 3 bases and J by 5 bases, and 19 bases separated the two germline ends.

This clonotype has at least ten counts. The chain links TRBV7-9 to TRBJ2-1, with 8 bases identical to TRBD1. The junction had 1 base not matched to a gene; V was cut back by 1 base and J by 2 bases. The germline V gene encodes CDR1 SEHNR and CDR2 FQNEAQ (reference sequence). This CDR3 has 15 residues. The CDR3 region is CASSLGDRPYNEQFF. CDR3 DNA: TGTGCCAGCAGCTTAGGGGACAGGCCCTACAATGAGCAGTTCTTC.

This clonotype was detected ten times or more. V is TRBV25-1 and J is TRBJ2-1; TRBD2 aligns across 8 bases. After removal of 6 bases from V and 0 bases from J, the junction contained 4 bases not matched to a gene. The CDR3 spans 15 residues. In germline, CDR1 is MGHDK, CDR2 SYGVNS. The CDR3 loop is CASSAGTSSYNEQFF. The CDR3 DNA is TGTGCCAGCAGCGCCGGGACTAGCTCCTACAATGAGCAGTTCTTC.